What follows describes a single T cell receptor beta chain. The antigen is undetermined. The CDR3 runs 12 residues. CDR1 SGHVT and CDR2 SQSDAQ come from the germline V gene. V was clipped by 5 bases and J by 6 bases, with 8 bases between them. The sample belongs to a study of T cell repertoires in cytomegalovirus infection. Study summary: Peptides in the study included HLA-C-restricted and HLA-B-restricted CMV epitopes. Public TCR beta signatures indicated both CMV infection and matching HLA type.

TCRdb itself ran the reads through MiXCR, one entry per CDR3 protein. Of some 220,000 distinct CDR3 sequences listed, roughly two fifths are singletons. This sequence joins TRBV7-4 and TRBJ1-5; D not certain. This specimen was CD8+ T cells from cultured PBMCs, taken from culture after CMV antigen stimulation. The sequence derives from a human donor in good health (CMV status not recorded). Some clones in this sample may be carry-over from other donors' samples. The CDR3 region is CASSRGSQPQHF. In DNA, the CDR3 is TGTGCCAGCAGCCGGGGAAGTCAGCCCCAGCATTTT.